What follows are 13 T cell receptor beta chains derived from one specimen sequenced in a study of OX40 agonist ivuxolimab in advanced cancers. This table comes from immunoSEQ multiplex PCR, and its TCRdb copy is limited to in-frame clones, with some not included. Of tens of thousands of clones in the sample, about 88% were seen once. Here the sequenced sample was CD4+ or CD8+ T cells sorted from blood, taken in a trial of the OX40 agonist ivuxolimab. The receptors here all came from an adult with an advanced solid tumor such as melanoma, head and neck, liver or kidney cancer.

The CDR3 DNA is TGTGCCAGTAGTATTAGAGGAGAAACCTACGAGCAGTACTTC. Protein product: CASSIRGETYEQYF. This chain joins TRBV19 and TRBJ2-7; D not certain. Trimming took 3 bases from V and 2 from J, leaving 11 bases between them. CDR3 length: 14 amino acids. Germline CDR1 and CDR2: LNHDA and SQIVND (reference sequence).

This clone has just a few counts. J is TRBJ2-7 and V is TRBV29-1; TRBD2 aligns across 11 bases. Germline trimming cut 4 bases from V and 6 bases from J; bases unmatched to any gene: 5. The CDR3 loop spans 13 amino acids. Germline assignment: CDR1 SQVTM and CDR2 ANQGSEA. For the CDR3, the DNA is TGCAGCGTTGTTCGTCTAGCGGGAGGCGAGCAGTACTTC. This sequence encodes CSVVRLAGGEQYF.

This clone was seen just once. J is TRBJ1-1 and V is TRBV7-9, with a possible D match to TRBD1 (5 bases). CDR3 size: 14 residues. Germline CDR1 and CDR2: SEHNR and FQNEAQ (reference sequence). Trimming pared 5 bases from V and 1 base from J, leaving 11 bases between. The CDR3 region is CASSPARANTEAFF. The CDR3 DNA reads as TGTGCCAGCAGCCCCGCCAGGGCGAACACTGAAGCTTTCTTT.

The rearrangement links TRBV10-3 to TRBJ2-5; D possibly corresponds to TRBD1 (5 bases). The CDR3 covers 15 residues. Germline-derived CDR1 and CDR2 are ENHRY and SYGVKD. The V and J ends lost 2 bases and 5 bases respectively, with 15 bases between them. The CDR3, as DNA: TGTGCCATCAGTGAGGCCAGGGCCAGAATGGAGACCCAGTACTTC. Translated, it gives CAISEARARMETQYF.

The V and J genes are TRBV2 and TRBJ1-4; no definite D call. Trimming pared 3 bases from V and 8 bases from J, leaving 4 bases between. This CDR3 spans 11 amino acids. Per germline, CDR1 SNHLY and CDR2 FYNNEI. CDR3 protein: CASSDLEKLFF. DNA of the CDR3: TGTGCCAGCAGTGATTTAGAAAAACTGTTTTTT.

This chain joins TRBV13 and TRBJ2-7; 15 nucleotides line up with TRBD2. V was clipped by 4 bases and J by 2 bases; unmatched bases: 12. CDR1 is PRHDT, CDR2 FYEKMQ, per germline (reference sequence). This CDR3 has 19 residues. The CDR3 DNA sequence: TGTGCCAGCAGCTCAGACAGATCCCGGACTAGCGGGAGGGCCTACGAGCAGTACTTC. Protein: CASSSDRSRTSGRAYEQYF.

The rearrangement joins TRBV18 to TRBJ1-5; 7 bases agree with TRBD1. Losses at the gene ends were 6 bases for V and 0 bases for J; bases not matched to a gene: 5. CDR3 size: 15 residues. From germline, CDR1 is KGHSH and CDR2 LQKENI. The CDR3 spells CASSPDRASNQPQHF. The CDR3 DNA reads TGTGCCAGCTCCCCCGACAGGGCTAGCAATCAGCCCCAGCATTTT.

This sequence joins TRBV28 and TRBJ1-6; D remains ambiguous. The CDR3 extends over 12 amino acids. Germline V gives CDR1 MDHEN, CDR2 SYDVKM. Trimming stripped 7 bases from V and 10 bases from J, with 11 bases between. CDR3 DNA: TGTGCCAGCACCAAAACTAAATCACCCCTCCACTTT. It yields the protein CASTKTKSPLHF. Supplemented by reference TRBV28 and TRBJ1-6, the full variable domain reads DVKVTQSSRYLVKRTGEKVFLECVQDMDHENMFWYRQDPGLGLRLIYFSYDVKMKEKGDIPEGYSVSREKKERFSLILESASTNQTSMYLCASTKTKSPLHFGNGTRLTVT.

This clone showed up just once. The genes are TRBV21-1 and TRBJ1-1. TRBV21-1 is tagged as a pseudogene. The length of the CDR3 is 14 residues. For the CDR3, the DNA is TGTGCCAGCAGCAAAAATAACCAGAACACTGAAGCTTTCTTT. Protein product: CASSKNNQNTEAFF.

V gene TRBV28 combines with J gene TRBJ1-3, with no clear D. From germline, CDR1 is MDHEN and CDR2 SYDVKM. The CDR3 spans 12 residues. The V end was cut by 3 bases, the J end by 1 base, with 1 base between. DNA for the CDR3: TGTGCCAGCAGTTTGTCTGGAAACACCATATATTTT. It translates to CASSLSGNTIYF.

This chain uses TRBV9 with TRBJ2-1, with a tentative D call TRBD1 (6 bases). The CDR3 is 14 amino acids. The germline gives CDR1 SGDLS, CDR2 YYNGEE. Trimming took 4 bases from V and 8 from J, leaving 16 bases between them. The CDR3 nucleotides are TGTGCCAGCAGCCTTCTCAGGGGTAACGATGAGCAGTTCTTC. The encoded protein is CASSLLRGNDEQFF.

The chain employs TRBV9 and TRBJ2-6; weak D call: TRBD2 (5 bases). The germline V gene has CDR1 SGDLS and CDR2 YYNGEE. V lost 4 bases to trimming and J lost 6 bases, with 17 bases between them. The CDR3 covers 16 residues. The DNA for the CDR3 is TGTGCCAGCAGCTCACGGAGGACGACCTTGGCCAACGTCCTGACTTTC. Its translation: CASSSRRTTLANVLTF.

The chain uses TRBV9 and TRBJ2-5, with TRBD1 matching over 10 bases. This CDR3 has 15 residues. J was trimmed by 4 bases and V by 3 bases; bases with no gene match: 6. In germline, CDR1 is SGDLS, CDR2 YYNGEE. The CDR3 DNA is TGTGCCAGCAGCGACGACAGGGGGCGGGTAGAGACCCAGTACTTC. This codes for CASSDDRGRVETQYF.